This T cell receptor (beta chain) was profiled in a study of blood T cell repertoires in COVID-19. Study summary: Sources were T cells, B-cell-depleted T cells, or PBMCs; the material itself was cDNA or gDNA.

Source study methods: Reference gene primer amplification gave nucleated cell count estimates. Assay used: immunoSEQ multiplex PCR; TCRdb lists only in-frame clones, some missing. Clonal size and the V and J genes are those of that table, whereas D and trimming came from the DNA. The sample holds 350,000 to 450,000 clones, about 85% seen once. This CDR3 has 13 residues. The germline gives CDR1 MNHEY, CDR2 SMNVEV (reference sequence). The ends were cut back, 4 bases at V and 7 bases at J, with 11 bases in the middle. This TCR was sampled from a woman aged 18-29 years with acute or convalescent COVID-19. The gene calls are TRBV27 and TRBJ1-5, with D maybe TRBD1 (5 bases). Sequencing input: peripheral blood. The CDR3 DNA reads TGTGCCAGCAGTTCAACAGGAACCCAGCCCCAGCATTTT. It encodes CASSSTGTQPQHF.